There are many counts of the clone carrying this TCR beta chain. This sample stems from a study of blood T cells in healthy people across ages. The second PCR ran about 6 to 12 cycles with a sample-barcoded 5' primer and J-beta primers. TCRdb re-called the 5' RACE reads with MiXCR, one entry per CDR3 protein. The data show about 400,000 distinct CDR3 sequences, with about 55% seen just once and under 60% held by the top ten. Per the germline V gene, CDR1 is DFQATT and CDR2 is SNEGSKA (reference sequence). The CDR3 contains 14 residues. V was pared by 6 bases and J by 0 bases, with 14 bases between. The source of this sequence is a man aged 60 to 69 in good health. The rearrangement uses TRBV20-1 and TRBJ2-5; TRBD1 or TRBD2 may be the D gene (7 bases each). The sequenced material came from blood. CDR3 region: CSASGGGYQETQYF. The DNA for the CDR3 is TGCAGTGCGTCAGGGGGAGGGTACCAAGAGACCCAGTACTTC.